The clone carrying this T cell receptor beta chain has ten or more counts. The CDR3 has 14 amino acids. The germline CDR1 and CDR2 sequences are MDHEN and SYDVKM. V lost 6 bases, J lost 1 base, and 13 bases lay in between. This entry belongs to a study of Graves' ophthalmopathy and Graves' hyperthyroidism. Exclusion criteria comprised other autoimmune diseases, uncontrolled infections, pregnancy or lactation in patients. RNA transcripts were the template, and TCR beta CDR3 regions were amplified from them. HTBI primers were used in a first-round RT-PCR, which preceded a second-round multiplex PCR. Each CDR3 protein is one row after TCRdb ran MiXCR on the multiplex PCR reads. The top ten hold about 1.4% of the sample, which has nearly 400,000 distinct CDR3 sequences, 15% to 20% seen once.

Sequences were obtained from peripheral blood. The sequence was collected from a woman aged 18-29 years with Graves' ophthalmopathy. V gene TRBV28 combines with J gene TRBJ2-7; possibly TRBD2 for D (5 bases). The CDR3 spells CASRRGLGSYEQYF. CDR3 nucleotides: TGTGCCAGCAGACGTGGACTGGGTTCCTACGAGCAGTACTTC.